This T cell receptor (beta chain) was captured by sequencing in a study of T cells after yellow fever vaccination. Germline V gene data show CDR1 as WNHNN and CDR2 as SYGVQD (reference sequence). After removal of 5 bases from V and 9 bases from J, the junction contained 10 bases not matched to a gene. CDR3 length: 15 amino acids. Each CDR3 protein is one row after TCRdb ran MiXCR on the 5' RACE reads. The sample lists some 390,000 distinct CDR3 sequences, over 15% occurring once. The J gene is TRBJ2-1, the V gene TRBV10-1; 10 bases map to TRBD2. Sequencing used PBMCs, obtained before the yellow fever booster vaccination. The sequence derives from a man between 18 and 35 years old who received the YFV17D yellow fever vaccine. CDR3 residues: CASSSSGGASLEQFF. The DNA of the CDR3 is TGCGCCAGCAGTTCGAGCGGGGGGGCCAGTCTTGAGCAGTTCTTC.